The T cell receptor beta chain described here comes from a study of lymphopenia after photon versus proton radiotherapy. Findings and caveats of the study: Survival link was tested only in deceased patients; proton benefit remains a possibility. Oligoclonal CD8+ Temra expansion after nadir drove photon patients' diversity drop.

This clone was seen a single time. Its specificity is unknown. This table comes from immunoSEQ multiplex PCR, and its TCRdb copy is limited to in-frame clones, with some not included. The sample contains some 30,000 clones, approximately 84% of which appear only once. Trimming stripped 4 bases from V and 0 bases from J, with 10 bases between. The CDR3 runs 16 residues. Germline lookup yields CDR1 LNHDA and CDR2 SQIVND (reference sequence). Here the sequenced sample was peripheral blood, taken from a patient treated with proton-based radiotherapy. This clonotype was obtained from a woman aged 70-85 years with pancreatic cancer. The chain carries TRBV19 and TRBJ2-6, with D tentatively TRBD1 (6 bases). CDR3 in DNA: TGTGCCAGTAGTACTCGAGGGGGCTCTGGGGCCAACGTCCTGACTTTC. The encoded protein is CASSTRGGSGANVLTF.